A single sample is the source of the 9 T cell receptor beta chains below, sequenced in a study of T cell responses to AZD1222 COVID-19 vaccine. Sequencing used immunoSEQ multiplex PCR; TCRdb keeps in-frame clones, though not all of them. The sample carries around 140,000 clones, 70% to 90% recorded once. The material sequenced was peripheral blood, taken 28 days after the second dose of the MenACWY control vaccine. The origin of the receptors is an adult who received the MenACWY meningococcal vaccine as a control.

The chain combines TRBV5-1 with TRBJ2-2, with D uncertain. V dropped 3 bases and J dropped 4 bases, with 7 bases sitting between them. Germline loops: CDR1 SGHRS, CDR2 YFSETQ. This CDR3 region has 13 residues. The CDR3 region has the DNA TGCGCCAGCAGCTCACAAAGCACCGGGGAGCTGTTTTTT. Encoded protein: CASSSQSTGELFF.

This sequence joins TRBV11-2 and TRBJ2-1; D might be TRBD1 or TRBD2, each matching 5 bases. This CDR3 region has 13 residues. The V end lost 3 bases, the J end lost 10 bases, and 13 bases lay between the germline ends. From germline, CDR1 is SGHAT and CDR2 FQNNGV. CDR3 amino acids: CASSLRRDEEQFF. DNA of the CDR3: TGTGCCAGCAGCTTGCGAAGGGACGAAGAGCAGTTCTTC.

The genes are TRBV11-2 and TRBJ2-5; D unclear. Trimming took off 4 bases at V and 5 bases at J, with 8 bases between the two ends. The CDR3 sequence is 12 residues long. From germline, CDR1 is SGHAT and CDR2 FQNNGV. The CDR3 protein is CASSSFAETQYF. CDR3 nucleotide sequence: TGTGCCAGCAGCTCATTCGCTGAGACCCAGTACTTC.

The V call is TRBV6-5, the J call TRBJ1-5; the D is unclear. Germline CDR1 is MNHEY and CDR2 is SVGAGI. The CDR3 is 13 residues long. V was cut by 10 bases and J by 3 bases, with 13 bases left in between. The DNA of the CDR3 is TGTGCCACCTTGATGGGCCTCAATCAGCCCCAGCATTTT. This encodes CATLMGLNQPQHF.

This clone was counted at least ten times. V gene TRBV19 combines with J gene TRBJ1-2; D gene uncertain. Germline-derived CDR1 and CDR2 are LNHDA and SQIVND (reference sequence). This CDR3 is 14 amino acids long. Trimming stripped 5 bases from V and 0 bases from J, with 10 bases between. CDR3: CASSPSGANYGYTF. DNA of the CDR3: TGTGCCAGTAGTCCCTCTGGGGCTAACTATGGCTACACCTTC.

J is TRBJ2-1 and V is TRBV4-3; 12 nucleotides match TRBD1. The CDR3 spans 15 residues. Germline V gene lookup returns CDR1 LGHNA and CDR2 YSLEER. After removal of 7 bases from V and 9 bases from J, the junction contained 10 bases not matched to a gene. CDR3 in DNA: TGCGCCAGCAAACCCGGGGGACAGGGGGCCGGTGAGCAGTTCTTC. Amino acids: CASKPGGQGAGEQFF.

The chain combines TRBV6-2 or TRBV6-3 with TRBJ1-5; D uncertain. CDR1 is MNHEY and CDR2 is SVGEGT in the germline V gene. The CDR3 runs to 11 residues. V was pared by 5 bases and J by 11 bases, with 10 bases between. CDR3 loop: CASSDLRTQHF. DNA of the CDR3: TGTGCCAGCAGTGATCTTAGGACCCAGCATTTT.

The chain employs TRBV7-8 and TRBJ2-5; no firm D call. The V end was cut by 1 base, the J end by 3 bases, with 18 bases between. The CDR3 extends over 17 amino acids. Germline CDR1 SGHVS, CDR2 FQNEAQ. The DNA of the CDR3 is TGTGCCAGCAGCTTAGGGCGTTGGGTTGGGGTGGAAGAGACCCAGTACTTC. It encodes CASSLGRWVGVEETQYF.

This clone was seen a few times. This sequence joins TRBV27 and TRBJ1-5; D gene uncertain. The CDR3 has 15 amino acids. V was shortened by 1 base and J by 0 bases, with 7 bases between the two germline ends. The germline CDR1 and CDR2 sequences are MNHEY and SMNVEV (reference sequence). CDR3 DNA: TGTGCCAGCAGTTTATTACCGATTAGCAATCAGCCCCAGCATTTT. Translation gives CASSLLPISNQPQHF.